The 19 T cell receptor beta chains below come from one sample, sequenced in a study of cytomegalovirus exposure and HLA in healthy donors. The PCR made use of 60 Vbeta and 13 Jbeta primers. TCRdb keeps only in-frame clones here, not all; method: immunoSEQ multiplex PCR. Of about 140,000 clones in the sample, around 80% are singletons; the top ten hold under 6%. The specimen was PBMCs. Receptors originate from a middle-aged man in good health and CMV-seronegative.

The rearrangement uses TRBV21-1 and TRBJ1-5; no DNA check was done on the table's D call, TRBD1. TRBV21-1 is labeled a pseudogene. There are 18 residues in the CDR3. Here the CDR3 reads CASSTDVGGQGVYQPQHF. In nucleotides, the CDR3 is TGTGCCAGCAGCACTGACGTAGGGGGACAGGGAGTTTATCAGCCCCAGCATTTT.

The genes are TRBV7-2 and TRBJ1-2; the D is unclear. Looked up from germline, CDR1 is SGHTA and CDR2 is FQGNSA. The CDR3 is made up of 13 amino acids. The ends were cut back, 5 bases at V and 3 bases at J, with 10 bases in the middle. The CDR3 region is CASSPLGDYGYTF. CDR3 bases: TGTGCCAGCAGCCCCTTGGGAGACTATGGCTACACCTTC.

The chain employs TRBV10-2 and TRBJ2-2; D perhaps matches TRBD2 (6 bases). This CDR3 contains 16 residues. The ends were cut back, 1 base at V and 4 bases at J, with 13 bases in the middle. Germline V gene sequence: CDR1 WSHSY, CDR2 SAAADI. Here the CDR3 DNA reads TGCGCCAGCAGTGAGTTAGGAGGGTTCGGCACCGGGGAGCTGTTTTTT. Protein sequence: CASSELGGFGTGELFF.

The gene calls are TRBV14 and TRBJ1-1; D remains ambiguous. Germline V gene sequence: CDR1 SGHDN, CDR2 FVKESK. This CDR3 comprises 14 residues. V lost 4 bases and J 0 bases, leaving 9 bases between the germline ends. The CDR3 DNA follows: TGTGCCAGCAGCCTGCTCGGGTTGAACACTGAAGCTTTCTTT. Translating gives CASSLLGLNTEAFF.

The chain carries TRBV28 and TRBJ1-2; D perhaps matches TRBD1 (6 bases). CDR1 is MDHEN and CDR2 is SYDVKM in the germline V gene. Trimming shortened V by 8 bases and J by 8 bases, and 21 bases separated the two germline ends. This CDR3 is 14 amino acids long. This CDR3 is CASSIPWGGQGYTF. The CDR3, as DNA: TGTGCCAGCTCAATCCCCTGGGGGGGGCAGGGCTACACCTTC.

J is TRBJ1-3 and V is TRBV27; no clear D gene. The CDR3 extends over 13 amino acids. V lost 2 bases, J lost 2 bases, and 4 bases lay in between. From germline, CDR1 is MNHEY and CDR2 SMNVEV (reference sequence). The CDR3 coding sequence is TGTGCCAGCAGTTTACATCCTGGAAACACCATATATTTT. Encoded protein: CASSLHPGNTIYF.

The chain couples TRBV6-1 to TRBJ1-1; D may be TRBD1 (6 bases). The germline V gene has CDR1 MNHNS and CDR2 SASEGT. Trimming removed 10 bases at V and 6 bases at J, with 9 bases between. This CDR3 region has 10 residues. CDR3: CANREPEAFF. For the CDR3, the DNA is TGTGCCAACAGGGAGCCTGAAGCTTTCTTT.

The chain's CDR3 is CASSHRTRYNSPLHF. For the CDR3, the DNA is TGTGCCAGCAGCCACCGGACACGATATAATTCACCCCTCCACTTT. The chain uses TRBV14 and TRBJ1-6; D perhaps matches TRBD1 (5 bases). Deletions cut 3 bases from V and 4 bases from J, with 10 bases between. The CDR3 extends over 15 amino acids. The germline V gene has CDR1 SGHDN and CDR2 FVKESK.

This clone was found a few times. The V call is TRBV18, the J call TRBJ1-1; 9 nucleotides line up with TRBD1. The germline V gene has CDR1 KGHSH and CDR2 LQKENI. The CDR3 extends over 18 amino acids. After removal of 0 bases from V and 6 bases from J, the junction contained 14 bases not matched to a gene. CDR3 sequence: CASSPPPVPGQGTAEAFF. In DNA, the CDR3 is TGTGCCAGCTCACCACCCCCAGTCCCGGGACAGGGAACTGCTGAAGCTTTCTTT. The full variable domain, with the rest looked up from reference TRBV18 and TRBJ1-1, is NAGVMQNPRHLVRRRGQEARLRCSPMKGHSHVYWYRQLPEEGLKFMVYLQKENIIDESGMPKERFSAEFPKEGPSILRIQQVVRGDSAAYFCASSPPPVPGQGTAEAFFGQGTRLTVV.

J is TRBJ2-2 and V is TRBV29-1; D is undetermined. Looked up from germline, CDR1 is SQVTM and CDR2 is ANQGSEA. Trimming took off 5 bases at V and 0 bases at J, with 13 bases between the two ends. This CDR3 spans 15 amino acids. Here the CDR3 reads CSVQVEISNTGELFF. CDR3 coding DNA: TGCAGCGTTCAAGTGGAGATCTCGAACACCGGGGAGCTGTTTTTT.

This chain uses TRBV6-5 with TRBJ2-1; 10 positions agree with TRBD1. Germline V gives CDR1 MNHEY, CDR2 SVGAGI. CDR3 length: 14 residues. V was pared by 6 bases and J by 6 bases, with 5 bases of the junction left unmatched. The CDR3: CASSRDRGLNEQFF. CDR3 DNA sequence: TGTGCCAGCAGCCGGGACAGGGGCCTCAATGAGCAGTTCTTC.

This clone was observed a handful of times. The chain employs TRBV7-9 and TRBJ1-2; 7 bases align to TRBD1. The ends lost 1 base at V and 8 bases at J; junction bases unmatched: 4. Germline CDR1 is SEHNR and CDR2 is FQNEAQ (reference sequence). This CDR3 spans 13 amino acids. The CDR3 DNA sequence: TGTGCCAGCAGCTTAGTCGACAGGGAAGGCTACACCTTC. Translating it yields CASSLVDREGYTF.

This clone was seen only once. The chain carries TRBV28 and TRBJ2-3, with 9 bases that match TRBD2. The CDR3 runs to 18 residues. The V gene's germline CDR1 is MDHEN and CDR2 SYDVKM. Trimming took 4 bases from V and 2 from J; bases not matched to a gene: 13. In DNA, the CDR3 is TGTGCCAGCAGTTGGGAAAGAATAGCGGGGGTCACCACAGATACGCAGTATTTT. Translation gives CASSWERIAGVTTDTQYF.

This clone was counted a single time. At one end, the junction sequence differs from germline, possibly due to a read error. J is TRBJ1-2 and V is TRBV28; possible D gene TRBD1, 6 bases. Germline CDR1 MDHEN, CDR2 SYDVKM. The CDR3 runs 15 residues. The CDR3 coding sequence is TGTGCCAGCATCCCCTCGGACAGCCCTAATTATGGCTACACCTTC. It yields the protein CASIPSDSPNYGYTF.

This clone came up a few times. The rearrangement uses TRBV4-3 and TRBJ1-1; D gene unclear. The germline V gene has CDR1 LGHNA and CDR2 YSLEER. The V end lost 1 base, the J end lost 1 base, and 10 bases lay between the germline ends. This CDR3 comprises 15 residues. CDR3 sequence reads: CASSQAHYRNTEAFF. As DNA, the CDR3 is TGCGCCAGCAGCCAAGCACATTACAGGAACACTGAAGCTTTCTTT.

The chain couples TRBV2 to TRBJ2-7, with D perhaps matching TRBD1 (6 bases). CDR1 and CDR2 (germline): SNHLY, FYNNEI. The CDR3 length is 14 residues. Trimming removed 8 bases at V and 0 bases at J, with 14 bases between. CDR3 amino acids: CASGEQGFSYEQYF. DNA of the CDR3: TGTGCCAGCGGGGAACAGGGATTCTCCTACGAGCAGTACTTC.

The gene calls are TRBV6-5 and TRBJ1-4, with D maybe TRBD1 (6 bases). The V and J ends lost 4 bases and 5 bases respectively, with 14 bases between them. Germline-derived CDR1 and CDR2 are MNHEY and SVGAGI. The CDR3 length is 15 residues. CDR3: CASSSDSPGNEKLFF. The CDR3 DNA sequence: TGTGCCAGCAGTTCGGACAGCCCGGGAAATGAAAAACTGTTTTTT.

This clone appeared a few times. V and J are TRBV28 and TRBJ1-4; D unresolved. There are 14 residues in the CDR3. CDR1 MDHEN and CDR2 SYDVKM come from the germline V gene. The ends were cut back, 5 bases at V and 5 bases at J, with 12 bases in the middle. Written as DNA, the CDR3 is TGTGCCAGCAGTGCCGGGTTCCCCAATGAAAAACTGTTTTTT. Encoded protein: CASSAGFPNEKLFF.

This chain joins TRBV25-1 and TRBJ1-2, with 8 bases matching TRBD1. CDR1 MGHDK and CDR2 SYGVNS come from the germline V gene. The V gene end was trimmed by 0 bases and the J gene end by 5 bases; junction bases not matched to a gene: 8. The CDR3 is 16 amino acids. The CDR3 DNA reads as TGTGCCAGCAGTGAATATACAGGGGGGGGCACTTATGGCTACACCTTC. Translated, it gives CASSEYTGGGTYGYTF.